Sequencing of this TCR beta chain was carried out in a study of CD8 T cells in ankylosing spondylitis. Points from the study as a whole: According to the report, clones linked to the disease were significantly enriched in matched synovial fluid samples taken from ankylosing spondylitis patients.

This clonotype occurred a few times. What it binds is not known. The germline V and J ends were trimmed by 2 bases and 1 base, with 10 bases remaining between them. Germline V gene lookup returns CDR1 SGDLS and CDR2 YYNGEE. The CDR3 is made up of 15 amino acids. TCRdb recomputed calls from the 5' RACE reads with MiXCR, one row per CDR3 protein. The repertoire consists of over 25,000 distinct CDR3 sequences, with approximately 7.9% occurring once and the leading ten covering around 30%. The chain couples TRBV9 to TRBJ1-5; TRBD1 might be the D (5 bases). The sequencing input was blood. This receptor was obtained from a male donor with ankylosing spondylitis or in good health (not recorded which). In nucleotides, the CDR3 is TGTGCCAGCAGCGTGGGGCAGGGAAGCAATCAGCCCCAGCATTTT. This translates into CASSVGQGSNQPQHF.